This entry describes one TCR beta chain. This sample is part of a study of blood T cell repertoires in COVID-19. Study-wide context: Samples of COVID-19 (acute and convalescent) were obtained from the United States, Italy and Spain. Sources were T cells, B-cell-depleted T cells, or PBMCs; the material itself was cDNA or gDNA.

From germline, CDR1 is SGHNT and CDR2 YYREEE (reference sequence). The germline V and J ends were trimmed by 1 base and 1 base, with 12 bases remaining between them. The length of the CDR3 is 16 residues. In the source study's methods: Estimation of nucleated cell counts relied on the amplification of reference gene primers. The assay was immunoSEQ multiplex PCR, and TCRdb's table has in-frame clones only and misses some. For V, J and clone size, that table is used; D and trimming come from the DNA. The sample includes roughly 30,000 clones, 89% of them seen just once. The clonotype was recovered from a human donor in a cohort sampled during active COVID-19. The chain is built from TRBV5-4 and TRBJ2-1, with D maybe TRBD2 (5 bases). Sequenced sample: peripheral blood. CDR3 residues: CASSLSTSISYNEQFF. The CDR3 bases are TGTGCCAGCAGCTTGAGTACTAGTATTTCCTACAATGAGCAGTTCTTC.